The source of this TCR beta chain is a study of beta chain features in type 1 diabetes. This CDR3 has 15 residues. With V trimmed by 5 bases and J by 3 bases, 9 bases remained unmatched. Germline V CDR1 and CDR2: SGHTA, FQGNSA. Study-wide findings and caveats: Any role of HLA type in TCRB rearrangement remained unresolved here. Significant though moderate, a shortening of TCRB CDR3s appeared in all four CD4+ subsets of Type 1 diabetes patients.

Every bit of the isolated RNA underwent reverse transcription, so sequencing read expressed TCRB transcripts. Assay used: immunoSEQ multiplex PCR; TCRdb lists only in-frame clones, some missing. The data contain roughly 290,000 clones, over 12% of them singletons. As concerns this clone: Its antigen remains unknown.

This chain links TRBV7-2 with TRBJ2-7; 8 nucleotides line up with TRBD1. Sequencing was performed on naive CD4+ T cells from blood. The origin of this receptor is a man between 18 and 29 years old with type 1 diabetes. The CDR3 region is CASSARQGILYEQYF. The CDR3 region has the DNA TGTGCCAGCAGCGCGAGACAGGGGATACTCTACGAGCAGTACTTC.